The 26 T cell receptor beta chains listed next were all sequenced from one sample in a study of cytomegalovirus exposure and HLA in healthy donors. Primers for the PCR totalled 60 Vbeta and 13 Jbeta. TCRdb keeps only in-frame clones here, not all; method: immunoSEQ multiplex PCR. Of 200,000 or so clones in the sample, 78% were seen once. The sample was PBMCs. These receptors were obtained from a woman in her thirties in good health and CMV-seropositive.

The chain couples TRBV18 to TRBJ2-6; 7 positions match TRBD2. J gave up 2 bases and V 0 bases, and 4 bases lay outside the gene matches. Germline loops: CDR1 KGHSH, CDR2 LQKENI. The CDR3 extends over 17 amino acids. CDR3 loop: CASSPPGGLAGANVLTF. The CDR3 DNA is TGTGCCAGCTCACCACCGGGAGGGCTCGCTGGGGCCAACGTCCTGACTTTC.

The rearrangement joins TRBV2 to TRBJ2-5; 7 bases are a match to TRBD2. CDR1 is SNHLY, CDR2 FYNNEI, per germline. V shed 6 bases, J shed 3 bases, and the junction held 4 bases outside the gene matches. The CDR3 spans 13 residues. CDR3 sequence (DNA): TGTGCCAGCAGCTGGACTAGTAAAGAGACCCAGTACTTC. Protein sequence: CASSWTSKETQYF.

The CDR3, as DNA: TGCAGCGTCTCACGCACTACTAGCGGGGCTCTTAAAGGAGGCGGGGAGCTGTTTTTT. Translated, it gives CSVSRTTSGALKGGGELFF. This chain uses TRBV29-1 with TRBJ2-2, with 10 bases aligning to TRBD2. V gave up 6 bases and J gave up 7 bases; unmatched junction bases: 23. Germline V CDR1 and CDR2: SQVTM, ANQGSEA. The CDR3 length is 19 residues.

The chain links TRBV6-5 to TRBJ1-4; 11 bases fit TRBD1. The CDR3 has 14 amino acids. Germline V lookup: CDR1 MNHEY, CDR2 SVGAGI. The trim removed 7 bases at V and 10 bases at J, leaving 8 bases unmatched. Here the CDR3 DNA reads TGTGCCAGCACCGAGGGACAGGGGGTTGGAAAACTGTTTTTT. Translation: CASTEGQGVGKLFF.

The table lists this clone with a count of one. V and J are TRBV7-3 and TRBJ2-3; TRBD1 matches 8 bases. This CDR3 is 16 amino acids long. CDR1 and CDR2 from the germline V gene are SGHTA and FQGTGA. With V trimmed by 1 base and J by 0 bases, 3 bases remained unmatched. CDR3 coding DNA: TGTGCCAGCAGCTTAAAGGGACAGGTTAGCACAGATACGCAGTATTTT. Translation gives CASSLKGQVSTDTQYF.

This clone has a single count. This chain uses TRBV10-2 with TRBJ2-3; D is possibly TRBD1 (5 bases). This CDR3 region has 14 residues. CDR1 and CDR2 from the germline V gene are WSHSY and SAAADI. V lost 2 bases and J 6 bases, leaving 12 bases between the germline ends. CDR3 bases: TGCGCCAGCAGTGAGCGACAGTTTCGGGATACGCAGTATTTT. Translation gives CASSERQFRDTQYF.

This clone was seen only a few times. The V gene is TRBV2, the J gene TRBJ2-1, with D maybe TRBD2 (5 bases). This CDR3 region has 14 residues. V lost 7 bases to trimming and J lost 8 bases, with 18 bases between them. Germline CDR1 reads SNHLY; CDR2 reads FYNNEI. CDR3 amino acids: CASTLSRLTHEQFF. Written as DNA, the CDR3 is TGTGCCAGCACCCTCTCCAGACTAACCCATGAGCAGTTCTTC.

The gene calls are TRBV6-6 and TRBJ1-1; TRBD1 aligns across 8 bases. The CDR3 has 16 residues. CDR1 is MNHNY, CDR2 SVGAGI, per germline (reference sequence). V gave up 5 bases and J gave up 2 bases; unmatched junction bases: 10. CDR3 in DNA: TGTGCCAGCAGTGCGACTACCAGGGGGCTCAACACTGAAGCTTTCTTT. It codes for CASSATTRGLNTEAFF.

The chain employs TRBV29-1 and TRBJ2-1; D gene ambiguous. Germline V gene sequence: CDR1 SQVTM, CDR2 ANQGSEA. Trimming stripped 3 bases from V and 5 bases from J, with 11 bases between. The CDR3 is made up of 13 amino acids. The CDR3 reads CSVDRLRDNEQFF. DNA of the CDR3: TGCAGCGTTGATCGTCTCCGGGACAATGAGCAGTTCTTC.

The CDR3 DNA is TGCGCCAGCAGTTTCCCGGGAGGGCCAGGTAATGAGCAGTTCTTC. Amino acid sequence: CASSFPGGPGNEQFF. This chain uses TRBV5-1 with TRBJ2-1; 8 bases map to TRBD2. The CDR3 totals 15 residues. V dropped 5 bases and J dropped 7; count of bases not matched to a gene: 11. Germline CDR1 reads SGHRS; CDR2 reads YFSETQ.

DNA for the CDR3: TGTGCCAGCAGCTCCAGGGGGCCTTACTATGGCTACACCTTC. Translating gives CASSSRGPYYGYTF. The chain combines TRBV7-9 with TRBJ1-2; 8 bases are shared with TRBD1. J lost 3 bases, V lost 4 bases, and 4 bases had no gene match. CDR1 is SEHNR, CDR2 FQNEAQ, per germline (reference sequence). The CDR3 covers 14 residues.

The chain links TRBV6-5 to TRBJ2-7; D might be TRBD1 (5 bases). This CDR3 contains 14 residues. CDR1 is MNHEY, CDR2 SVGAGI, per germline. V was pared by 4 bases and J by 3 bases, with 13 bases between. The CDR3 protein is CASSFGQGHYEQYF. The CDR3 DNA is TGTGCCAGCAGTTTTGGGCAGGGTCACTACGAGCAGTACTTC.

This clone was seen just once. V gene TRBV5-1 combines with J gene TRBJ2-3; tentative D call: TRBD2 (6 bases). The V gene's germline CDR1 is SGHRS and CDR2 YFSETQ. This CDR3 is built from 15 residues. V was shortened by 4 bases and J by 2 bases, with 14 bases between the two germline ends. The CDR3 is CASSAVQGLTDTQYF. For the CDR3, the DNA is TGCGCCAGCAGCGCAGTCCAGGGACTCACAGATACGCAGTATTTT.

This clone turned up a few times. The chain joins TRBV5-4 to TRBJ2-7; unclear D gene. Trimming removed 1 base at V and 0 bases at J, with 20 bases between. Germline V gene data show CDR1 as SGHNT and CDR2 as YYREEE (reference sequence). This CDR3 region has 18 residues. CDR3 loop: CASSLIPPPDKISYEQYF. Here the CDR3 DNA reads TGTGCCAGCAGCTTGATCCCACCACCAGACAAGATCTCCTACGAGCAGTACTTC.

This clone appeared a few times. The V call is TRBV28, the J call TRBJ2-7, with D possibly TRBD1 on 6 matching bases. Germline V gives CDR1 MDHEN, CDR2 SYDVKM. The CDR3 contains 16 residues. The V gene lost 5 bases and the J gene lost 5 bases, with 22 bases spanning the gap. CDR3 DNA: TGTGCCAGCAGTCATCTAACAGGGCGCTCTCGTCACGAGCAGTACTTC. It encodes CASSHLTGRSRHEQYF.

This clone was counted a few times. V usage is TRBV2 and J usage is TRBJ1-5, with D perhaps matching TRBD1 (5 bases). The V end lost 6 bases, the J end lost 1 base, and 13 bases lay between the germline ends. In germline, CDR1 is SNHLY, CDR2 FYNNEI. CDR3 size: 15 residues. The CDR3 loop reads CASSDQGGSNQPQHF. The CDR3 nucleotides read TGTGCCAGCAGCGATCAGGGAGGCAGCAATCAGCCCCAGCATTTT. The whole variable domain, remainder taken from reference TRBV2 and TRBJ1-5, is EPEVTQTPSHQVTQMGQEVILRCVPISNHLYFYWYRQILGQKVEFLVSFYNNEISEKSEIFDDQFSVERPDGSNFTLKIRSTKLEDSAMYFCASSDQGGSNQPQHFGDGTRLSIL.

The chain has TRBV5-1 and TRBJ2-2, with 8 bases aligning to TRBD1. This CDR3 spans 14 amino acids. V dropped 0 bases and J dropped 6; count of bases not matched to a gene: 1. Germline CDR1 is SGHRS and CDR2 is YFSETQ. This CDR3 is CASSLGRGPGELFF. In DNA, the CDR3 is TGCGCCAGCAGCTTGGGCAGGGGGCCCGGGGAGCTGTTTTTT.

CDR3: CASRPLHREETQYF. DNA of the CDR3: TGTGCCAGTAGACCTTTACACAGGGAAGAGACCCAGTACTTC. The V call is TRBV19, the J call TRBJ2-5, with D possibly TRBD1 on 6 matching bases. Trimming removed 6 bases from V and 3 bases from J, with 14 bases in between. This CDR3 spans 14 amino acids. In germline, CDR1 is LNHDA, CDR2 SQIVND (reference sequence). The variable domain in full, completed from reference TRBV19 and TRBJ2-5, reads DGGITQSPKYLFRKEGQNVTLSCEQNLNHDAMYWYRQDPGQGLRLIYYSQIVNDFQKGDIAEGYSVSREKKESFPLTVTSAQKNPTAFYLCASRPLHREETQYFGPGTRLLVL.

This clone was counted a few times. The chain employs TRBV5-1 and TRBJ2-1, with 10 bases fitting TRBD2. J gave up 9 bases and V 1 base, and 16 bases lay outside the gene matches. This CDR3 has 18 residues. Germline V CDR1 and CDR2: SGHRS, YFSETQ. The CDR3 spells CASSLSTGTSDPWGEQFF. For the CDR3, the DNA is TGCGCCAGCAGCTTGTCCACCGGGACTAGCGACCCTTGGGGTGAGCAGTTCTTC.

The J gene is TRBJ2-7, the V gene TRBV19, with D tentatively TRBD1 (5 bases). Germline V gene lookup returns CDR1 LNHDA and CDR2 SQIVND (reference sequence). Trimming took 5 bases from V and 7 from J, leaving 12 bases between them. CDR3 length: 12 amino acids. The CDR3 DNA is TGTGCCAGTAGTCAGGGCTTCGAAGAGCAGTACTTC. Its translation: CASSQGFEEQYF.

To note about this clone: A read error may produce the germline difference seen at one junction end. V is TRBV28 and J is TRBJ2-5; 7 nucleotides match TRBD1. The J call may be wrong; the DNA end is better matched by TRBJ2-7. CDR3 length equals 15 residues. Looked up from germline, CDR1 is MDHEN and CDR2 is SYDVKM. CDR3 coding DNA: TGTGTCAGCAGTTTTGGGGGACAGAGCTCCTACGAGCAGTACTTC. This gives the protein CVSSFGGQSSYEQYF.

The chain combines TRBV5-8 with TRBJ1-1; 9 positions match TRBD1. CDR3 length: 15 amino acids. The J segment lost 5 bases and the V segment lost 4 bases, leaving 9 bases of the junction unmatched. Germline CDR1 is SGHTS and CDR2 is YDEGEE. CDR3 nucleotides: TGTGCCAGCAGCCCAGGGCACAGGGGGCGGACTGAAGCTTTCTTT. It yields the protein CASSPGHRGRTEAFF.

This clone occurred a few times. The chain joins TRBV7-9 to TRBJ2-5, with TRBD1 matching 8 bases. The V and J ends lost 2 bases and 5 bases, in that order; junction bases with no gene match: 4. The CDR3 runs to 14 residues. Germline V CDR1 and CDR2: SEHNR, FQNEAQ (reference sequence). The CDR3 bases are TGTGCCAGCAGCTTATCCAGGGGGCGGGAGACCCAGTACTTC. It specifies CASSLSRGRETQYF.

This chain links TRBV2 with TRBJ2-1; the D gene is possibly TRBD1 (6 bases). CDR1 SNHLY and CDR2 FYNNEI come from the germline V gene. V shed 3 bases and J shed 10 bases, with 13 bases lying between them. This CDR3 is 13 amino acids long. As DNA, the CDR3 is TGTGCCAGCAGTGATCAGGGGATGGGGGAGCAGTTCTTC. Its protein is CASSDQGMGEQFF.

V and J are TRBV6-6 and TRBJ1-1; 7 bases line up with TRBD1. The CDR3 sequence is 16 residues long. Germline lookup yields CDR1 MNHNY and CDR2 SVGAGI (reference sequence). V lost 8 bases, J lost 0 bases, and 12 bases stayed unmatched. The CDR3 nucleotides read TGTGCCAGCGTAATCGGGGCAGGGGGAATGAACACTGAAGCTTTCTTT. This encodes CASVIGAGGMNTEAFF.

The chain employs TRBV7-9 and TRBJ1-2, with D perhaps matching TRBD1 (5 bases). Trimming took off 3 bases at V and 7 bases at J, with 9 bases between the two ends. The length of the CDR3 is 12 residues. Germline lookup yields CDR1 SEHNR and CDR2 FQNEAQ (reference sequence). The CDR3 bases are TGTGCCAGCAGCTTTATCAGGGTTGGCTACACCTTC. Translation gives CASSFIRVGYTF.